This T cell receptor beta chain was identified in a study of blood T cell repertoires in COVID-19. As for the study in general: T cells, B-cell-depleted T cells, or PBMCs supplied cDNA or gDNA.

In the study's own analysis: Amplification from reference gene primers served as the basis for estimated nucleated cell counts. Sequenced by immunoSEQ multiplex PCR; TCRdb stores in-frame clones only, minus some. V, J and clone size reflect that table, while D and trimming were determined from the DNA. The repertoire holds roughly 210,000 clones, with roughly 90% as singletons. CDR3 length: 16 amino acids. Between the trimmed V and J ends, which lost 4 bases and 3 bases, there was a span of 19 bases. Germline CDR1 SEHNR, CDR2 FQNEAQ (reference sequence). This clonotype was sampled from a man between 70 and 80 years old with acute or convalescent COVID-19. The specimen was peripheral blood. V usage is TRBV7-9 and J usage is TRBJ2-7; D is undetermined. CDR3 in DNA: TGTGCCAGCAGCTCCGATGAAGGCAGGTCCTTCTACGAGCAGTACTTC. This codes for CASSSDEGRSFYEQYF.